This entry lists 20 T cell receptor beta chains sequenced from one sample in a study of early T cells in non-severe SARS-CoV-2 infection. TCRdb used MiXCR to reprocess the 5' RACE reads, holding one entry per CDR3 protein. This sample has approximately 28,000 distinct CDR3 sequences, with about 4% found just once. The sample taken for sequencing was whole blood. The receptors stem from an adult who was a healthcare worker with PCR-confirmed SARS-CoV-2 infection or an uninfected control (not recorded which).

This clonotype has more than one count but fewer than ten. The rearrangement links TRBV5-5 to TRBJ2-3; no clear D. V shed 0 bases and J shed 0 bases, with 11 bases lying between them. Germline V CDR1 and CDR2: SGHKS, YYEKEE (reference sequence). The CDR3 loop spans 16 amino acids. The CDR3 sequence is CASSLESRRSTDTQYF. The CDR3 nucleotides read TGTGCCAGCAGCTTGGAATCACGACGTAGCACAGATACGCAGTATTTT.

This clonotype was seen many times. The CDR3 bases are TGTGCCAGCGTACGGGACTCCTACACCGGGGAGCTGTTTTTT. Translating it yields CASVRDSYTGELFF. J is TRBJ2-2 and V is TRBV2, with a tentative D call TRBD2 (6 bases). Trimming removed 8 bases from V and 3 bases from J, with 13 bases in between. There are 14 residues in the CDR3. CDR1 is SNHLY, CDR2 FYNNEI, per germline.

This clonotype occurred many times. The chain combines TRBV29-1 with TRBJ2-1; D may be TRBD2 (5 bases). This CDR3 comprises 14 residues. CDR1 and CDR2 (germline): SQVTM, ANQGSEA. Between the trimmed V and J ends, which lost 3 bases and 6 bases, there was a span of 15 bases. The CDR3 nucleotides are TGCAGCGTTGATGACGGGATAGGCGGCAATGAGCAGTTCTTC. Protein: CSVDDGIGGNEQFF.

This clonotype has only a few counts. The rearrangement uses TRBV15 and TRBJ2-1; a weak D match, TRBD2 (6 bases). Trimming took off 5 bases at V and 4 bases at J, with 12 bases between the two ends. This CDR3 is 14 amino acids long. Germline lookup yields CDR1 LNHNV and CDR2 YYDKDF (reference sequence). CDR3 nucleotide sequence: TGTGCCACCAGCGACAGCGGGTTGTACAATGAGCAGTTCTTC. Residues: CATSDSGLYNEQFF.

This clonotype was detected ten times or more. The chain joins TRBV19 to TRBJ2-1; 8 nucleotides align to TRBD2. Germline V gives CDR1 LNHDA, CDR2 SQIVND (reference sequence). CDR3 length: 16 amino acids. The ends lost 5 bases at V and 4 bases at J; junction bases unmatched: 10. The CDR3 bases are TGTGCCAGTAGTCCCAGAACTAGCGGAGAGTACAATGAGCAGTTCTTC. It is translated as CASSPRTSGEYNEQFF.

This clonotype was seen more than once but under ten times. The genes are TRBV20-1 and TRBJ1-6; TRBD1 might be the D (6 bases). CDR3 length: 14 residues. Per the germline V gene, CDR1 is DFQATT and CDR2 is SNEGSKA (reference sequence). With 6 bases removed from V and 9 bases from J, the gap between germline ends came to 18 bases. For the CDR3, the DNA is TGCAGTGCCGAAGGGGGGCAGGGAACTTCACCCCTCCACTTT. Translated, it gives CSAEGGQGTSPLHF.

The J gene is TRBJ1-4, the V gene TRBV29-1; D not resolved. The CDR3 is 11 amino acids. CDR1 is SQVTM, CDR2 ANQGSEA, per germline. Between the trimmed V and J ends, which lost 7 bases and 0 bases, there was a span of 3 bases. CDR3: CSGSTNEKLFF. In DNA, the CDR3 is TGCAGCGGGTCAACTAATGAAAAACTGTTTTTT. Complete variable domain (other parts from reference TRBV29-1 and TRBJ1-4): SAVISQKPSRDICQRGTSLTIQCQVDSQVTMMFWYRQQPGQSLTLIATANQGSEATYESGFVIDKFPISRPNLTFSTLTVSNMSPEDSSIYLCSGSTNEKLFFGSGTQLSVL.

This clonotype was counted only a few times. The CDR3 DNA is TGTGCCAGCAGCTTAGTTTTCGATGAGCAGTTCTTC. This translates into CASSLVFDEQFF. This chain connects TRBV11-2 to TRBJ2-1, with D hard to call. Trimming stripped 1 base from V and 8 bases from J, with 6 bases between. From germline, CDR1 is SGHAT and CDR2 FQNNGV. The CDR3 totals 12 residues.

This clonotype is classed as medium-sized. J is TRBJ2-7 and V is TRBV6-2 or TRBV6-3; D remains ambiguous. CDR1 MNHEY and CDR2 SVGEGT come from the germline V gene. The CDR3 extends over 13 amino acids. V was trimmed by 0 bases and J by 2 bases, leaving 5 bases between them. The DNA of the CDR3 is TGTGCCAGCAGTTACTCGAACACCTACGAGCAGTACTTC. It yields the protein CASSYSNTYEQYF.

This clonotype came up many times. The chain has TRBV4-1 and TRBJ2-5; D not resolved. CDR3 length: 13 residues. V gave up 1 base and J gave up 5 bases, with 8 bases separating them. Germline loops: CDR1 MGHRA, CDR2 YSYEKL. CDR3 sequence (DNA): TGCGCCAGCAGCCAAGGACCGAGGGAGACCCAGTACTTC. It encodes CASSQGPRETQYF.

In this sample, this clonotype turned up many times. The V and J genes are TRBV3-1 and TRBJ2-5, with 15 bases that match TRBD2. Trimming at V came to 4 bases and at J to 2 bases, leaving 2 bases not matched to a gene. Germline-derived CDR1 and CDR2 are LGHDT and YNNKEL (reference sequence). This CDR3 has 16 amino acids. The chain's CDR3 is CASSLGLAGGQETQYF. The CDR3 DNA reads TGTGCCAGCAGCCTCGGACTAGCGGGAGGGCAAGAGACCCAGTACTTC.

CDR3 sequence: CASSQGEVQGSYGYTF. CDR3 nucleotides: TGTGCCAGCAGCCAAGGAGAAGTACAGGGATCATATGGCTACACCTTC. V is TRBV4-2 and J is TRBJ1-2; tentative D call: TRBD1 (6 bases). Trimming took 1 base from V and 5 from J, leaving 17 bases between them. The CDR3 length is 16 residues. From germline, CDR1 is LGHNA and CDR2 YNFKEQ.

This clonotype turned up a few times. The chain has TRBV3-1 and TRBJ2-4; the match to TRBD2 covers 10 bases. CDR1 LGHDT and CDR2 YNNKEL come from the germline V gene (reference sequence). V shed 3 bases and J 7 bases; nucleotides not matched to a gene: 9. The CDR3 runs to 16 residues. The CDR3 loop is CASSHLPSGRGNIQYF. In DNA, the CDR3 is TGTGCCAGCAGCCACTTACCTAGCGGGAGAGGGAACATTCAGTACTTC. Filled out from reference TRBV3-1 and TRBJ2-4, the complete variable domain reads DTAVSQTPKYLVTQMGNDKSIKCEQNLGHDTMYWYKQDSKKFLKIMFSYNNKELIINETVPNRFSPKSPDKAHLNLHINSLELGDSAVYFCASSHLPSGRGNIQYFGAGTRLSVL.

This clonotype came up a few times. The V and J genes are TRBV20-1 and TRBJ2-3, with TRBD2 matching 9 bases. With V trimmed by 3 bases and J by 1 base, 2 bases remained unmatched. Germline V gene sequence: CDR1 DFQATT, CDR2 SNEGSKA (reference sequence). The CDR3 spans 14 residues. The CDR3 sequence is CSARTSGGTDTQYF. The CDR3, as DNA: TGCAGTGCTAGGACTAGCGGAGGCACAGATACGCAGTATTTT.

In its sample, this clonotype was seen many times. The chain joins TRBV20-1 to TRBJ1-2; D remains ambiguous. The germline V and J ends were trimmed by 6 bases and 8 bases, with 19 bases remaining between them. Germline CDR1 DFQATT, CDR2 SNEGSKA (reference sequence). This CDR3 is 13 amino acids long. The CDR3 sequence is CSAPEDGIVGYTF. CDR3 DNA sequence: TGCAGTGCCCCGGAGGACGGGATTGTGGGCTACACCTTC.

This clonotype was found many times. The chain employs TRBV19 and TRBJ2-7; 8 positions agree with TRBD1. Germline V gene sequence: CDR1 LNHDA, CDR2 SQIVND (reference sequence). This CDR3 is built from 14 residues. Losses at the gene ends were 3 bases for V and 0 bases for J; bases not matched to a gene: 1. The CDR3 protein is CASSMDRVSYEQYF. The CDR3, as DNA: TGTGCCAGTAGTATGGACAGGGTCTCCTACGAGCAGTACTTC.

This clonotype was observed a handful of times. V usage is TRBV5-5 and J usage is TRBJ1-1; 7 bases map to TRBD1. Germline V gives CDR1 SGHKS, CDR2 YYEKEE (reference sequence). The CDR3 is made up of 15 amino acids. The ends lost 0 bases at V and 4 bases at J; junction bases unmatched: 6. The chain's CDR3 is CASSLEGGARTEAFF. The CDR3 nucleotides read TGTGCCAGCAGCTTGGAAGGGGGCGCGCGCACTGAAGCTTTCTTT.

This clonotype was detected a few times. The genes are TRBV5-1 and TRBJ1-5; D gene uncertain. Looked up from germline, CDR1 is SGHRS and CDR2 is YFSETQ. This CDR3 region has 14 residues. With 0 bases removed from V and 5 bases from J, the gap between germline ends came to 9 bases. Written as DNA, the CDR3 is TGCGCCAGCAGCTTGGAAGGGATAGATCAGCCCCAGCATTTT. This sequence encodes CASSLEGIDQPQHF.

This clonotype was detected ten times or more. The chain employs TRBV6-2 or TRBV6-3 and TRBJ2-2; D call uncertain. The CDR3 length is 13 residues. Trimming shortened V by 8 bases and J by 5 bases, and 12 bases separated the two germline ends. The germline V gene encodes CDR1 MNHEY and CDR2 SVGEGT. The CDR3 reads CASLPWDTGELFF. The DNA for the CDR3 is TGTGCCAGCCTTCCCTGGGATACCGGGGAGCTGTTTTTT.

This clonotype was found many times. The chain's CDR3 is CASSIGTSGRALGKNIQYF. The DNA for the CDR3 is TGTGCCAGTAGTATAGGGACTAGCGGGAGGGCCTTAGGCAAAAACATTCAGTACTTC. The chain carries TRBV19 and TRBJ2-4, with 15 positions matching TRBD2. The CDR3 has 19 residues. After removal of 1 base from V and 3 bases from J, the junction contained 7 bases not matched to a gene. Germline V gene data show CDR1 as LNHDA and CDR2 as SQIVND (reference sequence).